The rows below give T cell receptor beta chains drawn from one sample of a study of tumor-infiltrating lymphocytes in primary liver carcinoma. Each CDR3 protein gets one entry after TCRdb re-called the multiplex PCR reads with MiXCR. Among 80,000 to 100,000 distinct CDR3 sequences, around 68% were seen once, and the ten largest hold 27%. The sequenced material came from tumor-adjacent normal liver tissue. The receptors come from a man in his forties or fifties with primary liver carcinoma and hepatitis B virus infection. The CDR3 runs from the conserved cysteine through the conserved F or W. A D gene is named only where the DNA matches it firmly. Where a row states a size, it is once, few, many or the class of an expanded clone; other rows omit it.

once	TRBV6-6	-	TRBJ1-5	TGTGCCAGCAGTTACTCGGTATACAGACACAATCAGCCCCAGCATTTT	CASSYSVYRHNQPQHF
many	TRBV12-3/TRBV12-4	-	TRBJ1-1	TGTGCCAGCAGTTCCGCTATCCCGAACACTGAAGCTTTCTTT	CASSSAIPNTEAFF
-	TRBV11-1	-	TRBJ2-1	TGTGCCAGCAGCTCCAGCTCGGAGAGACTGCCCTACAATGAGCAGTTCTTC	CASSSSSERLPYNEQFF
few	TRBV29-1	-	TRBJ1-4	TGCAGCGTTGCTAAGAATGAAAAACTGCTTTTT	CSVAKNEKLLF
many	TRBV6-6	TRBD2	TRBJ2-7	TGTGCCAGCAGTTACTCGTACTCGGGAGGGGTCTCCTACGAGCAGTACTTC	CASSYSYSGGVSYEQYF
-	TRBV11-2	-	TRBJ1-4	TGTGCCAGGAGCTTAGAACCAAATGAAAGACTGTTTTTT	CARSLEPNERLFF
-	TRBV11-2	-	TRBJ2-5	TGTGTCTGCAGATCCCGCGGCTCGGCCCACCAAGAGACCCAGTACTTC	CVCRSRGSAHQETQYF
-	TRBV11-2	-	TRBJ2-1	TGCGTCAGCAGCTTAATTCTAGAACGGTACTGCAATGAGCAGTTCTTC	CVSSLILERYCNEQFF
-	TRBV11-2	TRBD1	TRBJ1-1	TGTGCCAGCAGTTCCGGACAGGGGGCTAATTTAAACACTGAAGCTATCTTT	CASSSGQGANLNTEAIF
-	TRBV28	TRBD1	TRBJ2-7	TGTGCCAGCAGTTTCGGTACCGGGACAGACACCTACGAGCAGTACTTC	CASSFGTGTDTYEQYF
-	TRBV28	TRBD2	TRBJ2-3	TGCGCCAGCAATTTGGGAGGGACGCAGAAAAGCCCGTATTTT	CASNLGGTQKSPYF
many	TRBV29-1	-	TRBJ2-5	TGCAGCGTCGGGGACACCCAAGAGACCCAGTACTTC	CSVGDTQETQYF
-	TRBV20-1	TRBD2	TRBJ2-7	TGCATTGCTAGAGTTAGCGGGAGGCCCTCCTACGAGCAGTACTTC	CIARVSGRPSYEQYF
many	TRBV29-1	TRBD2	TRBJ2-3	TGCAGCGTTGGACTAGCGGAGAGCACAGATACGCAGTATTTT	CSVGLAESTDTQYF
-	TRBV6-5	-	TRBJ2-6	-	CVSGLWRGMKAGANVLTF